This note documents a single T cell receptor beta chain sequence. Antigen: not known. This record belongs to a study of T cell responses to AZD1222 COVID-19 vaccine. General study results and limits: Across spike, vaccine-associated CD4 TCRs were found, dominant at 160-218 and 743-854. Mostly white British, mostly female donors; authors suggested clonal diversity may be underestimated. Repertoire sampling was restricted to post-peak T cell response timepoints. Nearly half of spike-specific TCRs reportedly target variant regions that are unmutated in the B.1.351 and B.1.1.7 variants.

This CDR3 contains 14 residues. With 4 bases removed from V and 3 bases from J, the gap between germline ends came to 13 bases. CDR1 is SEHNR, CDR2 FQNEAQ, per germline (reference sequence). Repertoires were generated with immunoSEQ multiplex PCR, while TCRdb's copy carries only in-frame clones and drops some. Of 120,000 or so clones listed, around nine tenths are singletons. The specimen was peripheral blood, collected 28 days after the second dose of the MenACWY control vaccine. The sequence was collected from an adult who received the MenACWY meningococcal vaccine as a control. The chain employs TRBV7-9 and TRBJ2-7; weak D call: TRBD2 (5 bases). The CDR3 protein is CASSSGGPVYEQYV. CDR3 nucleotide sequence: TGTGCCAGCAGCTCAGGAGGTCCAGTCTACGAGCAGTACGTC.